Presented here are 14 T cell receptor beta chains from one specimen sequenced in a study of blood T cell repertoires in COVID-19. TCRdb's table, derived via immunoSEQ multiplex PCR, lists solely in-frame clones and lacks some. The sample yields 200,000 to 300,000 clones, approximately 89% seen once. Sequenced sample: PBMCs or T cells enriched from blood (not recorded which). The receptors here all came from a woman aged 18-35 years who had recovered from COVID-19.

The CDR3 bases are TGTGCCAGCAGCTTCGGGACAAGCAATTCACCCCTCCACTTT. Translated: CASSFGTSNSPLHF. The V and J genes are TRBV7-2 and TRBJ1-6; perhaps TRBD1 as D (6 bases). V lost 3 bases, J lost 7 bases, and 10 bases lay in between. The CDR3 sequence is 14 residues long. CDR1 is SGHTA, CDR2 FQGNSA, per germline.

The V gene is TRBV10-3, the J gene TRBJ2-1; weak D call: TRBD2 (6 bases). Trimming took 0 bases from V and 8 from J, leaving 17 bases between them. This CDR3 is 16 amino acids long. Germline V lookup: CDR1 ENHRY, CDR2 SYGVKD. Written as DNA, the CDR3 is TGTGCCATCAGTGAGTCCGGAGGGGTGGGGTTGGATGAGCAGTTCTTC. It is translated as CAISESGGVGLDEQFF.

The chain uses TRBV27 and TRBJ2-5, with D unclear. CDR3 size: 11 residues. Germline V gene data show CDR1 as MNHEY and CDR2 as SMNVEV (reference sequence). V dropped 10 bases and J dropped 5 bases, with 11 bases sitting between them. Written as DNA, the CDR3 is TGTGCCATTGGCATCGGGGAGACCCAGTACTTC. Translation gives CAIGIGETQYF.

The chain combines TRBV28 with TRBJ2-6; TRBD2 is a possible D gene (5 bases). CDR1 and CDR2 from the germline V gene are MDHEN and SYDVKM. Trimming removed 8 bases at V and 2 bases at J, with 13 bases between. The CDR3 spans 15 residues. The CDR3 nucleotides read TGTGCCAGCCAGGAGGAAAGGCCTGGGGCCAACGTCCTGACTTTC. Protein product: CASQEERPGANVLTF. Together with reference TRBV28 and TRBJ2-6, the CDR3 gives the full variable domain: DVKVTQSSRYLVKRTGEKVFLECVQDMDHENMFWYRQDPGLGLRLIYFSYDVKMKEKGDIPEGYSVSREKKERFSLILESASTNQTSMYLCASQEERPGANVLTFGAGSRLTVL.

The J gene is TRBJ2-5, the V gene TRBV27, with 14 positions matching TRBD2. The germline V gene encodes CDR1 MNHEY and CDR2 SMNVEV (reference sequence). The V gene end was trimmed by 4 bases and the J gene end by 5 bases; junction bases not matched to a gene: 6. CDR3 length equals 16 residues. This chain's CDR3 is CASSSPGLAGEETQYF. The CDR3 DNA reads TGTGCCAGCAGTTCACCGGGACTAGCGGGAGAGGAGACCCAGTACTTC.

The CDR3 here is CASIRGLAGAANEQFF. DNA of the CDR3: TGTGCCAGCATACGGGGACTAGCGGGAGCCGCCAATGAGCAGTTCTTC. The V and J genes are TRBV28 and TRBJ2-1, with 14 bases matching TRBD2. The CDR3 has 16 amino acids. Germline CDR1 reads MDHEN; CDR2 reads SYDVKM. After removal of 7 bases from V and 6 bases from J, the junction contained 8 bases not matched to a gene.

The chain employs TRBV7-9 and TRBJ1-2; TRBD1 agrees at 7 bases. CDR1 is SEHNR, CDR2 FQNEAQ, per germline (reference sequence). The CDR3 extends over 14 amino acids. V lost 3 bases, J lost 4 bases, and 5 bases stayed unmatched. The CDR3: CASSFQGQIYGYTF. CDR3 in DNA: TGTGCCAGCAGCTTTCAGGGACAGATCTATGGCTACACCTTC.

V is TRBV5-4 and J is TRBJ2-7; TRBD2 aligns across 7 bases. This CDR3 is 12 amino acids long. V lost 4 bases, J lost 6 bases, and 4 bases stayed unmatched. Germline CDR1 and CDR2: SGHNT and YYREEE (reference sequence). CDR3 residues: CASSRLAGEQYF. DNA for the CDR3: TGTGCCAGCAGCCGACTAGCTGGCGAGCAGTACTTC.

The V and J genes are TRBV18 and TRBJ2-7, with 7 bases aligning to TRBD1. The germline CDR1 and CDR2 sequences are KGHSH and LQKENI. The length of the CDR3 is 17 residues. After removal of 2 bases from V and 9 bases from J, the junction contained 19 bases not matched to a gene. The CDR3 protein is CASSPAWTGSLALRQYF. DNA of the CDR3: TGTGCCAGCTCACCAGCATGGACAGGATCCCTAGCCCTGCGGCAGTACTTC.

V is TRBV27 and J is TRBJ1-6; 9 nucleotides match TRBD1. CDR1 MNHEY and CDR2 SMNVEV come from the germline V gene (reference sequence). CDR3 length: 15 residues. V shed 5 bases and J 9 bases; nucleotides not matched to a gene: 8. This CDR3 is CASSPRTGVGSPLHF. CDR3 in DNA: TGTGCCAGCAGTCCAAGGACAGGGGTGGGTTCACCCCTCCACTTT.

The chain combines TRBV28 with TRBJ2-7; the D gene is possibly TRBD1 (6 bases). V gave up 4 bases and J gave up 0 bases, with 16 bases separating them. Germline CDR1 is MDHEN and CDR2 is SYDVKM. This CDR3 contains 16 residues. This CDR3 is CASSSARWGLSYEQYF. DNA of the CDR3: TGTGCCAGCAGTTCGGCGAGATGGGGGCTCTCCTACGAGCAGTACTTC.

Note on this clone: The same CDR3 also results from other DNA sequences found in this sample. The CDR3 bases are TGCGCCAGCAGCTTGGAGGGGACTAGCTACAATGAGCAGTTCTTC. Translating gives CASSLEGTSYNEQFF. This sequence joins TRBV5-1 and TRBJ2-1; 8 bases fit TRBD2. From germline, CDR1 is SGHRS and CDR2 YFSETQ. Trimming cost V 0 bases and J 3 bases; bases outside gene matches: 2. The CDR3 consists of 15 residues.

Notes on this clone: Other nucleotide sequences in the sample specify the same CDR3. The V gene is TRBV3-1 (or the pseudogene TRBV3-2), the J gene TRBJ2-7; D ambiguous. This CDR3 has 14 amino acids. Germline V lookup: CDR1 LGHDT, CDR2 YNNKEL (reference sequence). Trimming took off 1 base at V and 1 base at J, with 8 bases between the two ends. CDR3 amino acids: CASSQVTESYEQYF. CDR3 nucleotide sequence: TGTGCCAGCAGCCAAGTTACCGAGTCCTACGAGCAGTACTTC.

The rearrangement joins TRBV19 to TRBJ2-6, with a possible D match to TRBD2 (6 bases). Looked up from germline, CDR1 is LNHDA and CDR2 is SQIVND (reference sequence). The CDR3 length is 16 residues. Trimming shortened V by 1 base and J by 0 bases, and 7 bases separated the two germline ends. The CDR3 sequence is CASSIGGDSGANVLTF. CDR3 bases: TGTGCCAGTAGTATAGGGGGGGACTCTGGGGCCAACGTCCTGACTTTC.